The rows below give T cell receptor beta chains drawn from one sample of a study of blood T cell repertoires in COVID-19. Sequenced by immunoSEQ multiplex PCR; TCRdb stores in-frame clones only, minus some. Of 200,000 to 250,000 clones listed, more than 75% were seen once; the top ten hold 7% to 10%. The specimen was peripheral blood. The receptor source for this set is a woman aged 80 or over with COVID-19, enrolled during active disease. Both conserved end residues are part of each CDR3. Each record gives: V gene, CDR3 length, J gene, CDR3 protein.

v_call: TRBV28
cdr3_length: 13
j_call: TRBJ1-2
cdr3_aa: CASRPGHSYGYTF

v_call: TRBV5-6
cdr3_length: 14
j_call: TRBJ2-1
cdr3_aa: CASSRWAGYNEQFF

v_call: TRBV7-9
cdr3_length: 15
j_call: TRBJ2-2
cdr3_aa: CASSPTGKDTGELFF

v_call: TRBV5-4
cdr3_length: 15
j_call: TRBJ2-2
cdr3_aa: CASSSKSRITGELFF

v_call: TRBV5-1
cdr3_length: 14
j_call: TRBJ2-5
cdr3_aa: CASSYGQEEETQYF

v_call: TRBV6-6
cdr3_length: 11
j_call: TRBJ1-2
cdr3_aa: CASSYSAGWTF

v_call: TRBV28
cdr3_length: 15
j_call: TRBJ2-5
cdr3_aa: CASSSATGGKETQYF

v_call: TRBV7-9
cdr3_length: 15
j_call: TRBJ1-5
cdr3_aa: CASSLAGYGAQPQHF

v_call: TRBV20-1
cdr3_length: 12
j_call: TRBJ1-1
cdr3_aa: CSASGYEGQAFF

v_call: TRBV4-1
cdr3_length: 18
j_call: TRBJ2-7
cdr3_aa: CASSQATSGGTSSYEQYF

v_call: TRBV4-1
cdr3_length: 20
j_call: TRBJ2-7
cdr3_aa: CASSQEPFRTSQFRAYEQYF